The present T cell receptor (beta chain) was sequenced within a study of OX40 agonist ivuxolimab in advanced cancers. The germline gives CDR1 SGHAT, CDR2 FQNNGV. The CDR3 has 16 residues. The germline V and J ends were trimmed by 3 bases and 7 bases, with 18 bases remaining between them. Clones were sequenced by immunoSEQ multiplex PCR, and TCRdb holds only the in-frame ones, with some missing. The table includes about 58,000 clones, over 75% detected once. The sample holds one count of this clone. V usage is TRBV11-2 and J usage is TRBJ1-4; a possible D gene is TRBD1 (5 bases). Sequenced material: CD4+ or CD8+ T cells sorted from blood, taken in a trial of the OX40 agonist ivuxolimab. The TCR sequence derives from an adult with an advanced solid tumor such as melanoma, head and neck, liver or kidney cancer. Written as DNA, the CDR3 is TGTGCCAGCAGCTTGAGGATAAGGGCAGGGACTGAAAAACTGTTTTTT. This translates into CASSLRIRAGTEKLFF.